The clone carrying this T cell receptor beta chain was counted a few times. Its target is not known. This sample is part of a study of identical twins. Study-wide results and limits: Insertions were reduced in abundant cord blood beta clonotypes but not in memory repertoires. The degree of excess twin sharing was weaker in beta out-of-frame sequences. Models underestimated TCR alpha sharing (out-of-frame) in monozygotic twins.

A template switching step contributed a universal primer site, while unique molecular identifiers were present in the cDNA. Using its own MiXCR run on the 5' RACE reads, TCRdb lists one record per CDR3 protein. The sample records hundreds of thousands of distinct CDR3 sequences, roughly 6.2% being singletons. Trimming stripped 5 bases from V and 0 bases from J, with 11 bases between. The germline V gene has CDR1 SGHTA and CDR2 FQGNSA. This CDR3 comprises 15 residues. Sequenced: naive T cells sorted from blood. The chain combines TRBV7-2 with TRBJ2-1, with D unresolved. The TCR comes from a man aged 18 to 30 in good health. The CDR3 DNA reads TGTGCCAGCAGCCCCAGGAGCAACTCCTACAATGAGCAGTTCTTC. Encoded protein: CASSPRSNSYNEQFF.